The 24 T cell receptor beta chains below come from one sample, sequenced in a study of shared clonotypes between healthy human individuals. Some clones are missing from TCRdb's copy, which holds only in-frame ones; the method was immunoSEQ multiplex PCR. In the table there are over a million clones, roughly 80% of which are singletons. The specimen sequenced was memory CD4+ T cells sorted from blood. The subset: CD45RA-negative fraction. These receptors all stem from a man aged 18 to 30 in good health.

In this sample, this clone turned up a few times. This sequence joins TRBV19 and TRBJ1-5, with 11 bases matching TRBD1. V lost 5 bases, J lost 4 bases, and 7 bases stayed unmatched. CDR1 and CDR2 from the germline V gene are LNHDA and SQIVND (reference sequence). The CDR3 loop spans 16 amino acids. This chain's CDR3 is CASSPWGQGGNQPQHF. In DNA form, the CDR3 reads TGTGCCAGTAGTCCCTGGGGACAGGGGGGTAATCAGCCCCAGCATTTT.

This clone was observed a few times. The sample carries other DNA sequences with the same CDR3. The rearrangement joins TRBV7-9 to TRBJ1-1; tentatively, D is TRBD1 (6 bases). This CDR3 spans 14 amino acids. V lost 5 bases and J 0 bases, leaving 10 bases between the germline ends. Germline assignment: CDR1 SEHNR and CDR2 FQNEAQ (reference sequence). CDR3 DNA sequence: TGTGCCAGCAGCCTGGGACAAGTGAACACTGAAGCTTTCTTT. It encodes CASSLGQVNTEAFF.

The count of this clone is one. The chain couples TRBV30 to TRBJ2-1, with 12 bases that match TRBD2. This CDR3 has 16 amino acids. V shed 3 bases, J shed 6 bases, and the junction held 9 bases outside the gene matches. Germline V CDR1 and CDR2: GTSNPN, SVGIG (reference sequence). This chain's CDR3 is CAWSRLAGGQGNEQFF. The CDR3 bases are TGTGCCTGGAGCCGGCTAGCGGGGGGGCAAGGCAATGAGCAGTTCTTC. Supplemented by reference TRBV30 and TRBJ2-1, the full variable domain reads SQTIHQWPATLVQPVGSPLSLECTVEGTSNPNLYWYRQAAGRGLQLLFYSVGIGQISSEVPQNLSASRPQDRQFILSSKKLLLSDSGFYLCAWSRLAGGQGNEQFFGPGTRLTVL.

The count of this clone is one. In the same sample, other DNA sequences code for this CDR3. CDR3 in DNA: TGTGCCTGGAGTGTCTTAGTGGCTGAGCAGTTCTTC. It encodes CAWSVLVAEQFF. This chain connects TRBV30 to TRBJ2-1; D is ambiguous. Germline loops: CDR1 GTSNPN, CDR2 SVGIG (reference sequence). V was shortened by 0 bases and J by 9 bases, with 9 bases between the two germline ends. CDR3 size: 12 residues.

The J gene is TRBJ2-7, the V gene TRBV7-2; D unresolved. V lost 1 base, J lost 2 bases, and 12 bases lay in between. This CDR3 has 15 amino acids. CDR1 is SGHTA, CDR2 FQGNSA, per germline. DNA for the CDR3: TGTGCCAGCAGCTTAGACAGCACGAATCCCTACGAGCAGTACTTC. This encodes CASSLDSTNPYEQYF. Full variable domain (remainder filled in from reference TRBV7-2 and TRBJ2-7): GAGVSQSPSNKVTEKGKDVELRCDPISGHTALYWYRQSLGQGLEFLIYFQGNSAPDKSGLPSDRFSAERTGGSVSTLTIQRTQQEDSAVYLCASSLDSTNPYEQYFGPGTRLTVT.

This clone has just a few counts. The chain couples TRBV28 to TRBJ1-2; no firm D call. CDR3 length: 12 amino acids. V was clipped by 7 bases and J by 8 bases, with 14 bases between them. Germline V CDR1 and CDR2: MDHEN, SYDVKM. The CDR3 region has the DNA TGTGCCAGCATCGCAGACGGACCCGGCTACACCTTC. This gives the protein CASIADGPGYTF.

This clone was observed once. This chain connects TRBV6-6 to TRBJ2-7, with TRBD2 matching over 7 bases. This CDR3 is built from 14 residues. V trimming: 9 bases; J trimming: 0 bases; junction bases outside the gene matches: 8. CDR1 and CDR2 from the germline V gene are MNHNY and SVGAGI (reference sequence). The CDR3 region has the DNA TGTGCCAGTTGGGAGGGTGGAGGCTCCTACGAGCAGTACTTC. It is translated as CASWEGGGSYEQYF.

With respect to this clone: Other DNA sequences of this sample code for an identical CDR3. The chain joins TRBV9 to TRBJ2-3, with D unclear. V was cut by 0 bases and J by 6 bases, with 11 bases left in between. Germline CDR1 SGDLS, CDR2 YYNGEE. The CDR3 runs to 14 residues. CDR3 bases: TGTGCCAGCAGCGTAGCCGCCTCGCGGGATACGCAGTATTTT. It specifies CASSVAASRDTQYF.

The V call is TRBV5-4, the J call TRBJ1-4, with TRBD1 matching 8 bases. The CDR3 extends over 15 amino acids. Germline CDR1 and CDR2: SGHNT and YYREEE (reference sequence). V shed 4 bases, J shed 5 bases, and the junction held 7 bases outside the gene matches. The CDR3 protein is CASSGGRGRNEKLFF. The CDR3 bases are TGTGCCAGCAGCGGGGGCAGGGGGCGGAATGAAAAACTGTTTTTT. The variable domain in full, completed from reference TRBV5-4 and TRBJ1-4, reads ETGVTQSPTHLIKTRGQQVTLRCSSQSGHNTVSWYQQALGQGPQFIFQYYREEENGRGNFPPRFSGLQFPNYSSELNVNALELDDSALYLCASSGGRGRNEKLFFGSGTQLSVL.

This chain links TRBV19 with TRBJ1-1; 9 nucleotides align to TRBD1. The J segment lost 6 bases and the V segment lost 1 base, leaving 3 bases of the junction unmatched. CDR1 and CDR2 (germline): LNHDA, SQIVND (reference sequence). This CDR3 is 14 amino acids long. The DNA for the CDR3 is TGTGCCAGTAGTATAGCGGACAGGGGCTCTGAAGCTTTCTTT. Its translation: CASSIADRGSEAFF.

The chain carries TRBV4-1 and TRBJ2-1; TRBD1 or TRBD2 may be the D gene (6 bases each). V dropped 3 bases and J dropped 8 bases, with 17 bases sitting between them. The germline gives CDR1 MGHRA, CDR2 YSYEKL. This CDR3 region has 15 residues. The CDR3 loop reads CASSHIGTRGDEQFF. The CDR3 nucleotides read TGCGCCAGCAGCCATATCGGGACAAGGGGGGATGAGCAGTTCTTC.

The genes are TRBV7-8 and TRBJ1-1; D not certain. CDR1 SGHVS and CDR2 FQNEAQ come from the germline V gene. The CDR3 contains 14 residues. Trimming cost V 5 bases and J 3 bases, with 13 bases left between them. CDR3 loop: CASSPSELDTEAFF. The CDR3 DNA sequence: TGTGCCAGCAGCCCATCAGAACTAGACACTGAAGCTTTCTTT.

DNA of the CDR3: TGTGCCAGTAGTATAGGCCGGACGAACCAAGAGACCCAGTACTTC. Protein: CASSIGRTNQETQYF. This chain links TRBV19 with TRBJ2-5; D is uncertain. The CDR3 spans 15 residues. Germline V CDR1 and CDR2: LNHDA, SQIVND (reference sequence). The V gene lost 1 base and the J gene lost 0 bases, with 9 bases spanning the gap.

The chain joins TRBV5-6 to TRBJ2-7, with 9 bases fitting TRBD1. CDR1 is SGHDT, CDR2 YYEEEE, per germline. The V gene end was trimmed by 0 bases and the J gene end by 6 bases; junction bases not matched to a gene: 4. The CDR3 extends over 14 amino acids. CDR3 nucleotide sequence: TGTGCCAGCAGCTTGGACAGGGGGCGAGGCGAGCAGTACTTC. It codes for CASSLDRGRGEQYF.

This sequence joins TRBV10-3 and TRBJ1-3; no clear D. This CDR3 comprises 12 residues. Trimming removed 3 bases at V and 3 bases at J, with 3 bases between. Germline lookup yields CDR1 ENHRY and CDR2 SYGVKD. Here the CDR3 reads CAISDGGNTIYF. Here the CDR3 DNA reads TGTGCCATCAGTGACGGTGGAAACACCATATATTTT.

The gene calls are TRBV7-9 and TRBJ2-1, with D perhaps matching TRBD2 (6 bases). The germline V gene encodes CDR1 SEHNR and CDR2 FQNEAQ (reference sequence). Trimming pared 5 bases from V and 16 bases from J, leaving 18 bases between. The CDR3 has 12 residues. The CDR3: CASSPGLGGQFF. CDR3 sequence (DNA): TGTGCCAGCAGCCCTGGTTTAGGAGGGCAATTCTTC.

The chain carries TRBV5-1 and TRBJ2-2; 7 nucleotides line up with TRBD2. V shed 2 bases, J shed 2 bases, and the junction held 3 bases outside the gene matches. Germline CDR1 is SGHRS and CDR2 is YFSETQ. The length of the CDR3 is 15 residues. CDR3 nucleotides: TGCGCCAGCAGCTTTACTAGCGCAAACACCGGGGAGCTGTTTTTT. Translation: CASSFTSANTGELFF.

The chain employs TRBV9 and TRBJ2-3; D is unclear. The V end lost 2 bases, the J end lost 6 bases, and 7 bases lay between the germline ends. CDR1 SGDLS and CDR2 YYNGEE come from the germline V gene. CDR3 length: 12 residues. CDR3 sequence reads: CASSVPSDTQYF. CDR3 DNA sequence: TGTGCCAGCAGCGTTCCCTCCGATACGCAGTATTTT.

This clone was recorded a few times. V gene TRBV7-3 combines with J gene TRBJ1-1, with D unclear. Trimming stripped 6 bases from V and 0 bases from J, with 14 bases between. CDR1 and CDR2 (germline): SGHTA, FQGTGA. The CDR3 length is 15 residues. Here the CDR3 DNA reads TGTGCCAGCAGTTCTCCTGGACGGTTGAACACTGAAGCTTTCTTT. Its translation is CASSSPGRLNTEAFF.

The chain recombines TRBV5-5 with TRBJ1-1, with TRBD1 matching 11 bases. Germline trimming cut 4 bases from V and 9 bases from J; bases unmatched to any gene: 5. The CDR3 spans 13 residues. CDR1 and CDR2 (germline): SGHKS, YYEKEE (reference sequence). The CDR3 DNA reads as TGTGCCAGCAGCCCGGGGACAGGGGGACAAGCTTTCTTT. Protein product: CASSPGTGGQAFF.

This sequence joins TRBV19 and TRBJ1-5; the match to TRBD1 covers 8 bases. CDR3 size: 15 residues. Germline CDR1 and CDR2: LNHDA and SQIVND (reference sequence). The ends lost 7 bases at V and 7 bases at J; junction bases unmatched: 12. CDR3 sequence (DNA): TGTGCCAGTAATGAACCCAGGGGGCTCGGGCAGCCCCAGCATTTT. Encoded protein: CASNEPRGLGQPQHF.

Comments on this clone: Other DNA sequences of this sample code for an identical CDR3. The V and J genes are TRBV19 and TRBJ1-2, with D perhaps matching TRBD1 (5 bases). The V and J ends lost 1 base and 8 bases respectively, with 11 bases between them. The CDR3 is made up of 13 amino acids. Per the germline V gene, CDR1 is LNHDA and CDR2 is SQIVND (reference sequence). CDR3: CASSIGDRGGYTF. CDR3 DNA sequence: TGTGCCAGTAGTATAGGAGACAGAGGCGGCTACACCTTC.

The chain combines TRBV5-6 with TRBJ2-7; 9 bases are shared with TRBD2. The CDR3 spans 16 residues. J was trimmed by 6 bases and V by 0 bases; bases with no gene match: 10. In germline, CDR1 is SGHDT, CDR2 YYEEEE. The CDR3 sequence is CASSLGLSGRTLEQYF. Written as DNA, the CDR3 is TGTGCCAGCAGCTTGGGACTGAGCGGGAGGACGCTCGAGCAGTACTTC.

V is TRBV6-5 and J is TRBJ1-5; unclear D gene. The V gene lost 6 bases and the J gene lost 0 bases, with 12 bases spanning the gap. Germline-derived CDR1 and CDR2 are MNHEY and SVGAGI. The CDR3 totals 15 residues. The CDR3 loop reads CASSTSADSNQPQHF. DNA for the CDR3: TGTGCCAGCAGCACCTCTGCAGATAGCAATCAGCCCCAGCATTTT.